Below, 25 T cell receptor beta chains from the same sample are listed, as sequenced in a study of OX40 agonist ivuxolimab in advanced cancers. The data were produced by immunoSEQ multiplex PCR, yet TCRdb's version contains in-frame clones alone and is incomplete. Found here are 40,000 to 65,000 clones, nearly 90% of them singletons; the top ten hold about 1.5%. This material consisted of CD4+ or CD8+ T cells sorted from blood, taken in a trial of the OX40 agonist ivuxolimab. The receptors come from an adult with an advanced solid tumor such as melanoma, head and neck, liver or kidney cancer.

The chain recombines TRBV19 with TRBJ2-1; D remains unclear. The CDR3 covers 15 residues. CDR1 is LNHDA, CDR2 SQIVND, per germline (reference sequence). V was clipped by 2 bases and J by 3 bases, with 11 bases between them. CDR3 region: CASSIWPGYYNEQFF. CDR3 sequence (DNA): TGTGCCAGTAGTATATGGCCTGGCTACTACAATGAGCAGTTCTTC. The complete variable domain, with remaining parts taken from reference TRBV19 and TRBJ2-1, reads DGGITQSPKYLFRKEGQNVTLSCEQNLNHDAMYWYRQDPGQGLRLIYYSQIVNDFQKGDIAEGYSVSREKKESFPLTVTSAQKNPTAFYLCASSIWPGYYNEQFFGPGTRLTVL.

The J gene is TRBJ1-2, the V gene TRBV5-4; TRBD1 matches at 7 bases. J gave up 2 bases and V 4 bases, and 5 bases lay outside the gene matches. CDR1 and CDR2 from the germline V gene are SGHNT and YYREEE (reference sequence). The CDR3 has 14 residues. CDR3 nucleotide sequence: TGTGCCAGCAGCCCCTCACAGGGGAACTATGGCTACACCTTC. It translates to CASSPSQGNYGYTF.

The chain uses TRBV6-1 and TRBJ1-5, with 7 bases that match TRBD1. V trimming: 6 bases; J trimming: 0 bases; junction bases outside the gene matches: 2. The V gene's germline CDR1 is MNHNS and CDR2 SASEGT. There are 14 residues in the CDR3. The CDR3 nucleotides are TGTGCCAGCAGACAGGGGTATAGCAATCAGCCCCAGCATTTT. Its protein is CASRQGYSNQPQHF.

CDR3 region: CASSSPGQGADTQYF. For the CDR3, the DNA is TGTGCCAGCAGTTCACCGGGACAGGGGGCAGATACGCAGTATTTT. The chain recombines TRBV6-5 with TRBJ2-3; 11 bases are shared with TRBD1. This CDR3 is 15 amino acids long. Germline V gene lookup returns CDR1 MNHEY and CDR2 SVGAGI. J gave up 4 bases and V 4 bases, and 4 bases lay outside the gene matches.

The chain carries TRBV28 and TRBJ2-1; tentative D call: TRBD2 (7 bases). V was trimmed by 7 bases and J by 8 bases, leaving 18 bases between them. The germline V gene encodes CDR1 MDHEN and CDR2 SYDVKM. The CDR3 extends over 14 amino acids. The CDR3, as DNA: TGTGCCAGCACCCAAGGGGGAGGGGGTTATGAGCAGTTCTTC. It yields the protein CASTQGGGGYEQFF. Variable domain in full (rest from reference TRBV28 and TRBJ2-1): DVKVTQSSRYLVKRTGEKVFLECVQDMDHENMFWYRQDPGLGLRLIYFSYDVKMKEKGDIPEGYSVSREKKERFSLILESASTNQTSMYLCASTQGGGGYEQFFGPGTRLTVL.

The chain recombines TRBV6-1 with TRBJ2-7, with D possibly matching TRBD1 (5 bases). The germline V gene encodes CDR1 MNHNS and CDR2 SASEGT. The CDR3 contains 11 residues. V lost 4 bases and J lost 6, with 7 bases in between. The CDR3 loop is CASSAGIEQYF. CDR3 DNA sequence: TGTGCCAGCAGTGCAGGGATCGAGCAGTACTTC.

This clone has more than one count but fewer than ten. The V and J genes are TRBV6-4 and TRBJ1-4; the match to TRBD1 covers 10 bases. Germline V lookup: CDR1 MRHNA, CDR2 SNTAGT. The length of the CDR3 is 17 residues. Unmatched junction bases numbered 11, after V lost 3 bases and J lost 7 bases. In DNA form, the CDR3 reads TGTGCCAGCAGTGAATCCGGTCCGTGGACAGGGGGTGAAAAACTGTTTTTT. This gives the protein CASSESGPWTGGEKLFF.

The chain joins TRBV29-1 to TRBJ2-5, with D possibly matching TRBD1 (5 bases). Germline CDR1 is SQVTM and CDR2 is ANQGSEA. CDR3 length equals 13 residues. The V end lost 5 bases, the J end lost 0 bases, and 10 bases lay between the germline ends. This chain's CDR3 is CSVLGADQETQYF. DNA for the CDR3: TGCAGCGTTTTAGGGGCAGACCAAGAGACCCAGTACTTC. Together with reference TRBV29-1 and TRBJ2-5, the CDR3 gives the full variable domain: SAVISQKPSRDICQRGTSLTIQCQVDSQVTMMFWYRQQPGQSLTLIATANQGSEATYESGFVIDKFPISRPNLTFSTLTVSNMSPEDSSIYLCSVLGADQETQYFGPGTRLLVL.

V gene TRBV4-1 combines with J gene TRBJ2-7; 7 positions agree with TRBD1. CDR1 and CDR2 from the germline V gene are MGHRA and YSYEKL. The junction had 10 bases not matched to a gene; V was cut back by 6 bases and J by 2 bases. CDR3 length: 15 amino acids. This chain's CDR3 is CASSPNRGRAYEQYF. As DNA, the CDR3 is TGCGCCAGCAGTCCGAACAGGGGTAGGGCCTACGAGCAGTACTTC.

This clone appeared once. V gene TRBV10-3 combines with J gene TRBJ2-7, with 11 bases fitting TRBD2. This CDR3 has 15 amino acids. CDR1 is ENHRY and CDR2 is SYGVKD in the germline V gene. V lost 6 bases and J lost 2; bases outside the gene matches: 6. The CDR3 loop reads CAISDIAGGPYEQYF. The CDR3, as DNA: TGTGCCATCAGCGATATAGCGGGAGGGCCCTACGAGCAGTACTTC.

The chain employs TRBV30 and TRBJ1-1; D is unclear. V was pared by 4 bases and J by 7 bases, with 10 bases between. The CDR3 extends over 11 amino acids. CDR1 and CDR2 (germline): GTSNPN, SVGIG (reference sequence). The DNA for the CDR3 is TGTGCCTGGACACGAGGGCGTGAAGCTTTCTTT. Protein sequence: CAWTRGREAFF.

The rearrangement joins TRBV4-2 to TRBJ1-4, with D uncertain. CDR1 and CDR2 from the germline V gene are LGHNA and YNFKEQ. Trimming left V 0 bases short and J 5 bases short, with 10 bases between. The CDR3 extends over 15 amino acids. In DNA form, the CDR3 reads TGTGCCAGCAGCCAAGAAAAGGGCCCAAATGAAAAACTGTTTTTT. It is translated as CASSQEKGPNEKLFF.

This chain joins TRBV2 and TRBJ1-5; D is ambiguous. Germline V gives CDR1 SNHLY, CDR2 FYNNEI. The V end lost 4 bases, the J end lost 4 bases, and 11 bases lay between the germline ends. CDR3 size: 14 residues. This chain's CDR3 is CASSGRSVNQPQHF. The CDR3 DNA reads TGTGCCAGCAGTGGGAGGTCGGTAAATCAGCCCCAGCATTTT.

V is TRBV7-9 and J is TRBJ1-1; possible D gene TRBD1, 5 bases. Germline V lookup: CDR1 SEHNR, CDR2 FQNEAQ (reference sequence). Trimming pared 3 bases from V and 1 base from J, leaving 12 bases between. CDR3 length: 15 residues. In DNA, the CDR3 is TGTGCCAGCAGCTTCTCCTCGCAGGGGAACACTGAAGCTTTCTTT. Its protein is CASSFSSQGNTEAFF.

The chain couples TRBV11-2 to TRBJ1-4; D gene ambiguous. The ends were cut back, 2 bases at V and 3 bases at J, with 10 bases in the middle. The CDR3 has 15 amino acids. Looked up from germline, CDR1 is SGHAT and CDR2 is FQNNGV. The CDR3 coding sequence is TGTGCCAGCAGCTTATCTCCCTCATCTAATGAAAAACTGTTTTTT. This sequence encodes CASSLSPSSNEKLFF.

This chain joins TRBV6-1 and TRBJ2-7, with D perhaps matching TRBD1 or TRBD2 (5 bases each). CDR3 length: 15 residues. Germline CDR1 MNHNS, CDR2 SASEGT. V was pared by 3 bases and J by 13 bases, with 25 bases between. The CDR3 protein is CASSDEYGGWSPEYF. CDR3 sequence (DNA): TGTGCCAGCAGTGATGAGTATGGGGGATGGAGCCCCGAATACTTC.

Turning to this clone: At one end, the junction sequence differs from germline, possibly due to a read error. V usage is TRBV9 and J usage is TRBJ2-5; the match to TRBD2 covers 13 bases. Looked up from germline, CDR1 is SGDLS and CDR2 is YYNGEE. The CDR3 has 16 amino acids. The CDR3 DNA reads TGTGCCAGCAGCCCACGGACTAGCGGGAGATGGGAGATCCAGTACTTC. It yields the protein CASSPRTSGRWEIQYF.

This clone appeared once. The chain carries TRBV29-1 and TRBJ2-3; D is undetermined. The CDR3 is 15 residues long. Trimming pared 4 bases from V and 1 base from J, leaving 15 bases between. Germline values: CDR1 SQVTM, CDR2 ANQGSEA. The DNA of the CDR3 is TGCAGCGTTGGCTTCCGGGCTTCCCGCACAGATACGCAGTATTTT. It yields the protein CSVGFRASRTDTQYF.

The V call is TRBV5-6, the J call TRBJ2-3; TRBD2 aligns across 12 bases. With 4 bases clipped from V and 6 bases from J, the junction kept 3 bases outside the gene matches. The CDR3 has 14 amino acids. Germline V gene lookup returns CDR1 SGHDT and CDR2 YYEEEE. CDR3 in amino acids: CASSPGLAGDTQYF. CDR3 in DNA: TGTGCCAGCAGCCCCGGACTAGCGGGGGATACGCAGTATTTT.

The chain uses TRBV19 and TRBJ1-3; no definite D call. Germline CDR1 is LNHDA and CDR2 is SQIVND (reference sequence). The CDR3 is 14 residues long. Trimming cost V 7 bases and J 4 bases, with 14 bases left between them. The CDR3 DNA follows: TGTGCCAGTAATACCCGGACTCTGGGAAACACCATATATTTT. Protein sequence: CASNTRTLGNTIYF. The complete variable domain, with remaining parts taken from reference TRBV19 and TRBJ1-3, reads DGGITQSPKYLFRKEGQNVTLSCEQNLNHDAMYWYRQDPGQGLRLIYYSQIVNDFQKGDIAEGYSVSREKKESFPLTVTSAQKNPTAFYLCASNTRTLGNTIYFGEGSWLTVV.

The gene calls are TRBV4-1 and TRBJ1-3; perhaps TRBD1 as D (6 bases). Germline V gives CDR1 MGHRA, CDR2 YSYEKL. The CDR3 covers 14 residues. Trimming stripped 7 bases from V and 0 bases from J, with 10 bases between. The CDR3 sequence: CASTATGSGNTIYF. The CDR3, as DNA: TGCGCCAGCACCGCGACAGGCTCTGGAAACACCATATATTTT.

The CDR3 DNA is TGTGCCAGCAAAAAGAACACCGGGGAGCTGTTTTTT. It codes for CASKKNTGELFF. The J gene is TRBJ2-2, the V gene TRBV27; no clear D gene. This CDR3 comprises 12 residues. Trimming cost V 7 bases and J 1 base, with 4 bases left between them. Germline CDR1 MNHEY, CDR2 SMNVEV (reference sequence).

The V and J genes are TRBV6-5 and TRBJ1-1, with D unresolved. This CDR3 is built from 14 residues. Germline values: CDR1 MNHEY, CDR2 SVGAGI. V gave up 4 bases and J gave up 11 bases, with 20 bases separating them. The DNA of the CDR3 is TGTGCCAGCAGTTCCGTTGGCCGGATGAGTGTGGCTTTCTTT. It is translated as CASSSVGRMSVAFF.

This sequence joins TRBV6-1 and TRBJ1-1; D gene ambiguous. The ends were cut back, 1 base at V and 1 base at J, with 4 bases in the middle. From germline, CDR1 is MNHNS and CDR2 SASEGT. The CDR3 has 13 residues. CDR3 protein: CASSEVRNTEAFF. The CDR3 DNA is TGTGCCAGCAGTGAAGTACGGAACACTGAAGCTTTCTTT.

The V call is TRBV7-9, the J call TRBJ2-5, with 8 bases aligning to TRBD2. With V trimmed by 5 bases and J by 4 bases, 6 bases remained unmatched. The CDR3 is made up of 14 amino acids. Germline lookup yields CDR1 SEHNR and CDR2 FQNEAQ (reference sequence). The CDR3 sequence: CASSPRTSPETQYF. Here the CDR3 DNA reads TGTGCCAGCAGCCCGCGGACTAGCCCAGAGACCCAGTACTTC.